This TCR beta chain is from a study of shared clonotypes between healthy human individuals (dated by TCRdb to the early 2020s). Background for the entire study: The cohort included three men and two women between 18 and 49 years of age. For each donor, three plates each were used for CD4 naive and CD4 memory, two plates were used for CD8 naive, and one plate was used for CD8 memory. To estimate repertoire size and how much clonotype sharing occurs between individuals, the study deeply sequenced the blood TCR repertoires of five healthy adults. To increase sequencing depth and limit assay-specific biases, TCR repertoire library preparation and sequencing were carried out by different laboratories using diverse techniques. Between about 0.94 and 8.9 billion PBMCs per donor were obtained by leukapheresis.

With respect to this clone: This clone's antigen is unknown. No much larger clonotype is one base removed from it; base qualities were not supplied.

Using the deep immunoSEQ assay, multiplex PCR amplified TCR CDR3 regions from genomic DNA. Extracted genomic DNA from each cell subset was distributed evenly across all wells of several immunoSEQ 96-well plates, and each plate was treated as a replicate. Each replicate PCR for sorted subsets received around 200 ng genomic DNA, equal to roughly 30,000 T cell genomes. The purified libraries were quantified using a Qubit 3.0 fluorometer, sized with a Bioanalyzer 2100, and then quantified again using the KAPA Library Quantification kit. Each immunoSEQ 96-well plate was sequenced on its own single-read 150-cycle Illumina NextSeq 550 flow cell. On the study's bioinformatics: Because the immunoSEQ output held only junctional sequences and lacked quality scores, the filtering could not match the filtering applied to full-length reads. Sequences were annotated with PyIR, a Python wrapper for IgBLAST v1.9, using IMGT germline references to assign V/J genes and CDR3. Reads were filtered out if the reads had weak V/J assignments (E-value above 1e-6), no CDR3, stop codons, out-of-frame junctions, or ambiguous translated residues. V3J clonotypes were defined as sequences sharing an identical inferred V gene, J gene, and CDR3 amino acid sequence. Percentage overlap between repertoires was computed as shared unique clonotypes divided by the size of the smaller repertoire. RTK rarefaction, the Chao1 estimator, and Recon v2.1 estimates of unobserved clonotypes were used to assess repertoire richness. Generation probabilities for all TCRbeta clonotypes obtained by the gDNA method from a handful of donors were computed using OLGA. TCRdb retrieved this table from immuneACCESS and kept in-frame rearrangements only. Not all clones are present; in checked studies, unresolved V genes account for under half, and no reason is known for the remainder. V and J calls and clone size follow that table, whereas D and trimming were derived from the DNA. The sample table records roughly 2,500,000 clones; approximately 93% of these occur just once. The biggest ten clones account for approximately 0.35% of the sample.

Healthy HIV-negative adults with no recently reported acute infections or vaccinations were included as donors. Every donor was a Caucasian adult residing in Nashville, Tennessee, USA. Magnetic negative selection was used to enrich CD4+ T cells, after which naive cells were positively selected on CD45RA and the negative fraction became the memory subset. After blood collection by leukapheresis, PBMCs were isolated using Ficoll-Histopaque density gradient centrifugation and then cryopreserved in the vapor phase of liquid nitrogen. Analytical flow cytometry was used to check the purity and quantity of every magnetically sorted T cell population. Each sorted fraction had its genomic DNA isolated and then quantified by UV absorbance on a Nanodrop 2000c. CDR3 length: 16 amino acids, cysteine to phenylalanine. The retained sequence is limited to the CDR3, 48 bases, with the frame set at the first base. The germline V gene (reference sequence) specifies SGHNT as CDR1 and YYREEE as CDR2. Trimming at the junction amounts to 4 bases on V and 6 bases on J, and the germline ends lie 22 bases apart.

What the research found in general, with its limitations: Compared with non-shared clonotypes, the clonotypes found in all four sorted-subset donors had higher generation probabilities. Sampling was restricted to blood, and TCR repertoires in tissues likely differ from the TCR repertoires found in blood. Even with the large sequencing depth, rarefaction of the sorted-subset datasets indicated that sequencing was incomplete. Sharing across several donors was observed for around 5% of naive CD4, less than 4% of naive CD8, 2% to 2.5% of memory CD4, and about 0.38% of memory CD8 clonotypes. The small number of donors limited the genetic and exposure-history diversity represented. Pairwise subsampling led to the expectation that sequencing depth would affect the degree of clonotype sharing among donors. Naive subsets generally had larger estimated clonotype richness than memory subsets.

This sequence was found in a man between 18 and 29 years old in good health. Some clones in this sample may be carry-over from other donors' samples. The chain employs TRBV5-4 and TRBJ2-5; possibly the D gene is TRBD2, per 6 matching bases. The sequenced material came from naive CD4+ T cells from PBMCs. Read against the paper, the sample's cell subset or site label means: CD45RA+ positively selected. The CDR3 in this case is CASSQTSRGGKKTQYF. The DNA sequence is TGTGCCAGCAGCCAAACATCTCGAGGAGGGAAGAAGACCCAGTACTTC.